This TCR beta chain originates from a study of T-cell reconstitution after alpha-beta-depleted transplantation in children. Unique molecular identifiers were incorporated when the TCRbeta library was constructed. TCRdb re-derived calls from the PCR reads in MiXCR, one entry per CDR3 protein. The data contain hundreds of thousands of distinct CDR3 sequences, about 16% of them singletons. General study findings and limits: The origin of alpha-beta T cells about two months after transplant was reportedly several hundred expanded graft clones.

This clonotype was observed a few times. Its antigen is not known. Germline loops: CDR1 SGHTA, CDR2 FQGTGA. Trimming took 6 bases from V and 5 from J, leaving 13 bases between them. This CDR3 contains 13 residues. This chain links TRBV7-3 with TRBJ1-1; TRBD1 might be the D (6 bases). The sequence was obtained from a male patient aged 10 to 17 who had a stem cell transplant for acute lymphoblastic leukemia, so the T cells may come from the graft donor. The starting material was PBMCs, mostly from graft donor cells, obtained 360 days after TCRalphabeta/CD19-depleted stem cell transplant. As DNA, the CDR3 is TGTGCCAGCAGAAACAGGGTTGGGACTGAAGCTTTCTTT. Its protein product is CASRNRVGTEAFF.